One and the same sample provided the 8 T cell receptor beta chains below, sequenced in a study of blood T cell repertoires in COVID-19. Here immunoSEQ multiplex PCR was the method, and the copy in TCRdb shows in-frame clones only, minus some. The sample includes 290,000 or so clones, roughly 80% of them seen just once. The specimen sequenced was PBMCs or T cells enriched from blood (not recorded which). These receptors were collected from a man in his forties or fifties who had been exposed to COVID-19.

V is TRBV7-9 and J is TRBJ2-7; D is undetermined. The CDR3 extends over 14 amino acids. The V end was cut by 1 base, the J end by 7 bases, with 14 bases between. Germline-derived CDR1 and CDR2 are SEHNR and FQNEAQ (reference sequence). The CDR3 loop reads CASSLVSAAREQYF. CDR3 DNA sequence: TGTGCCAGCAGCTTAGTATCGGCAGCGCGAGAGCAGTACTTC.

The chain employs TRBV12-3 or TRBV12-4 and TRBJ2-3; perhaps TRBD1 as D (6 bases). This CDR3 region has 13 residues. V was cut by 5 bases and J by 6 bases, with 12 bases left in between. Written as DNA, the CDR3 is TGTGCCAGCAGTCCACAGGGTTTGGATACGCAGTATTTT. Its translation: CASSPQGLDTQYF.

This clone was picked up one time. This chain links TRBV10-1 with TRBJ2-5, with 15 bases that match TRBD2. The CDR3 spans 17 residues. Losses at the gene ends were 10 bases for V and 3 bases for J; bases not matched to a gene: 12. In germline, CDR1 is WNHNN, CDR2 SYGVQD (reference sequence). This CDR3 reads CAIDRGLAGGIKETQYF. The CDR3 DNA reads TGCGCCATCGACAGGGGACTAGCGGGAGGTATAAAAGAGACCCAGTACTTC.

CDR3 residues: CASSEAGQGEAAFF. The DNA for the CDR3 is TGTGCCAGCAGTGAGGCGGGACAGGGGGAAGCAGCTTTCTTT. This chain joins TRBV6-1 and TRBJ1-1; 11 bases are shared with TRBD1. The germline V gene has CDR1 MNHNS and CDR2 SASEGT. This CDR3 is 14 amino acids long. V shed 3 bases, J shed 10 bases, and the junction held 7 bases outside the gene matches.

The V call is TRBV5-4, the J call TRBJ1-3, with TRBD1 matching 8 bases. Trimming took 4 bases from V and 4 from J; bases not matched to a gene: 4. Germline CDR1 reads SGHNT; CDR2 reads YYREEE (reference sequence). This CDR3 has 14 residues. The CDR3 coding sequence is TGTGCCAGCAGCCGGGACAGGTCCGGAAACACCATATATTTT. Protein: CASSRDRSGNTIYF. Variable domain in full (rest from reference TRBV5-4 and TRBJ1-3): ETGVTQSPTHLIKTRGQQVTLRCSSQSGHNTVSWYQQALGQGPQFIFQYYREEENGRGNFPPRFSGLQFPNYSSELNVNALELDDSALYLCASSRDRSGNTIYFGEGSWLTVV.

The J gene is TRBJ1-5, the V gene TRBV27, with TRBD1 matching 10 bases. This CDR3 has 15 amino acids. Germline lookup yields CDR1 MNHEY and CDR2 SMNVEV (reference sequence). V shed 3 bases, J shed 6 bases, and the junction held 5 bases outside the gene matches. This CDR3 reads CASSFGTGEGQPQHF. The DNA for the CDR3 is TGTGCCAGCAGTTTTGGGACAGGGGAGGGTCAGCCCCAGCATTTT.

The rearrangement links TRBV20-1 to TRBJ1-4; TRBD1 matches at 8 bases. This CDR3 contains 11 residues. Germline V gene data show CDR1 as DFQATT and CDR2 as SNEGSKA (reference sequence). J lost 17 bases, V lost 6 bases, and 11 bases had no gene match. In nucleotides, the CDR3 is TGCAGTGCCCGACCTGGGACAGGTTTATTTTTT. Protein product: CSARPGTGLFF.

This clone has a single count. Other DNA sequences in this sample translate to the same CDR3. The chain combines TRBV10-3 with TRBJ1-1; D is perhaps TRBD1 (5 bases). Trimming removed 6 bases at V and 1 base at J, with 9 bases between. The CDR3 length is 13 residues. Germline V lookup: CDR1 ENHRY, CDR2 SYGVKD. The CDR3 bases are TGTGCCATCAGAACCGGGGGGAACACTGAAGCTTTCTTT. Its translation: CAIRTGGNTEAFF.